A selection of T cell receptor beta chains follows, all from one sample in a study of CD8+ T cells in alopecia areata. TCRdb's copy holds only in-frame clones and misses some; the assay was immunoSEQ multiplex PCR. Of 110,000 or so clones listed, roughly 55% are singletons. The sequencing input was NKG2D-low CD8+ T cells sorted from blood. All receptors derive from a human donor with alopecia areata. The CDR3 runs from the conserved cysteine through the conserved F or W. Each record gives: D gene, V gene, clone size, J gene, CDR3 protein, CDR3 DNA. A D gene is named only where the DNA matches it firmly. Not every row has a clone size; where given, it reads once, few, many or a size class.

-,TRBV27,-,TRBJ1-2,CASSPAVNYGYTF,TGTGCCAGCAGCCCCGCGGTTAACTATGGCTACACCTTC
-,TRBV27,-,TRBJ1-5,CASSPPWEANQPQHF,TGTGCCAGCAGCCCCCCCTGGGAGGCAAATCAGCCCCAGCATTTT
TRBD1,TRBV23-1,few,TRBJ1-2,CASQARGPNYGYTF,TGCGCCAGCCAGGCCAGGGGGCCTAACTATGGCTACACCTTC
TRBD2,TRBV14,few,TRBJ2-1,CASSQAYSGRVYNEQFF,TGTGCCAGCAGCCAGGCCTATAGCGGGAGGGTTTACAATGAGCAGTTCTTC
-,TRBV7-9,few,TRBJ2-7,CASSLEGGPSYEQYF,TGTGCCAGCAGCTTAGAAGGGGGTCCCTCCTACGAGCAGTACTTC
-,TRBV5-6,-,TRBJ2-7,CASSLAREQYF,TGTGCCAGCAGCTTGGCTAGGGAGCAGTACTTC
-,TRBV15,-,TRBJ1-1,CATKRELNTEAFF,TGTGCCACCAAGAGAGAGTTGAACACTGAAGCTTTCTTT
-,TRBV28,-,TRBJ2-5,CASSRRIRGETQYF,TGTGCCAGCAGTCGACGGATAAGAGGCGAGACCCAGTACTTC
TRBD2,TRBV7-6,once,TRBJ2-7,CASSFIREGSYEQYF,TGTGCCAGCAGCTTTATCCGGGAGGGGTCCTACGAGCAGTACTTC
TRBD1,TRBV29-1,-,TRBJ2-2,CSVEEGQGARAGELFF,TGCAGCGTTGAGGAGGGGCAGGGGGCTCGAGCCGGGGAGCTGTTTTTT
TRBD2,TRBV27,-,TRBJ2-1,CASSLTSGRSRDEQFF,TGTGCCAGCAGTTTGACTAGCGGGAGGTCTAGGGATGAGCAGTTCTTC
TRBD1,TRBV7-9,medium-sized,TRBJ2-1,CASSSRDRGPVGQFF,TGTGCCAGCAGCTCCCGGGACAGGGGGCCTGTGGGACAGTTCTTC
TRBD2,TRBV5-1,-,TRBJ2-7,CASSTGLAGSYEQYF,TGCGCCAGCAGCACCGGACTAGCGGGATCCTACGAGCAGTACTTC
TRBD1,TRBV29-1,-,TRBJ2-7,CSPKGQDIFNEQYF,TGCAGCCCGAAAGGACAGGACATCTTCAACGAGCAGTACTTC
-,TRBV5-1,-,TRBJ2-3,CASSLVQFTDTQYF,TGCGCCAGCAGCTTGGTGCAGTTCACAGATACGCAGTATTTT
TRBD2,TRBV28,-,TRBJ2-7,CASQRTSGIYEQYF,TGTGCCAGCCAAAGGACTAGCGGGATCTACGAGCAGTACTTC
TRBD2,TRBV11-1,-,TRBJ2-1,CASSYRTSGVYNEQFF,TGTGCCAGCAGCTATAGGACTAGCGGGGTCTACAATGAGCAGTTCTTC
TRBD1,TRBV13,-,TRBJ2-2,CASSHGTGDTGELFF,TGTGCCAGCAGCCACGGGACAGGGGACACCGGGGAGCTGTTTTTT
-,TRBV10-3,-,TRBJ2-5,CAISETDPETQYF,TGTGCCATCAGTGAGACAGATCCAGAGACCCAGTACTTC
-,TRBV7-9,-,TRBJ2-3,CASSFSNRDRDTQYF,TGTGCCAGCAGCTTCTCGAACAGGGATAGGGATACGCAGTATTTT
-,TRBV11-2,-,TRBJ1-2,CASSLDIVAAYGYTF,TGTGCCAGCAGCTTAGATATCGTGGCGGCCTATGGCTACACCTTC
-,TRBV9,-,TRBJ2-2,CASSLRRGDVNTGELFF,TGTGCCAGCAGCCTCCGAAGGGGAGATGTAAACACCGGGGAGCTGTTTTTT
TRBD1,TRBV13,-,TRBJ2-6,CASSSDRGPGANVLTF,TGTGCCAGCAGCTCAGACAGGGGGCCTGGGGCCAACGTCCTGACTTTC
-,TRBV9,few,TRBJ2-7,CASSGGPPRAEQYF,TGTGCCAGCAGCGGAGGCCCTCCAAGGGCCGAGCAGTACTTC
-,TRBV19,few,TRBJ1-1,CATSWGLNTEAFF,TGTGCCACCTCGTGGGGGTTGAACACTGAAGCTTTCTTT
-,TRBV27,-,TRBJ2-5,CASSFGQQETQYF,TGTGCCAGCAGTTTCGGACAGCAAGAGACCCAGTACTTC
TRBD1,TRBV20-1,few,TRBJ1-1,CSARDDRETFF,TGCAGTGCTAGAGATGACAGGGAAACTTTCTTT
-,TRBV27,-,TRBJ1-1,CASSFGDIGEAFF,TGTGCCAGCAGTTTTGGGGATATTGGTGAAGCTTTCTTT
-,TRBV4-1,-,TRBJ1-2,CASSPLTGNYGYTF,TGCGCCAGCAGCCCCTTAACAGGGAACTATGGCTACACCTTC
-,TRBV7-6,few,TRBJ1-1,CASSLRPGEAFF,TGTGCCAGCAGCTTAAGGCCTGGGGAAGCTTTCTTT
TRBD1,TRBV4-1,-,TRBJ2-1,CASSHLDRDRREQFF,TGCGCCAGCAGCCACCTGGACAGGGATCGCCGAGAGCAGTTCTTC
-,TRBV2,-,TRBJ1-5,CASSEVGGNQPQHF,TGTGCCAGCAGTGAAGTCGGGGGAAATCAGCCCCAGCATTTT
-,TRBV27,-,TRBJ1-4,CASSLDGNEKLFF,TGTGCCAGCAGTTTAGACGGGAATGAAAAACTGTTTTTT
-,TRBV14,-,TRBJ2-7,CASSQAHRGNEQYF,TGTGCCAGCAGCCAAGCCCATAGAGGGAACGAGCAGTACTTC
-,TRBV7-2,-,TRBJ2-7,CASSLDEQYF,TGTGCCAGCAGCTTAGACGAGCAGTACTTC
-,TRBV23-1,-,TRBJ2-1,CASSQSGDNEQFF,TGCGCCAGCAGTCAATCTGGAGACAATGAGCAGTTCTTC